Shown below are 24 T cell receptor beta chains from a single sample sequenced in a study of cytomegalovirus exposure and HLA in healthy donors. In the PCR, 60 Vbeta and 13 Jbeta primers were used. The protocol was immunoSEQ multiplex PCR, while the TCRdb copy is restricted to in-frame clones and leaves out a portion. The sample gives 210,000 or so clones, 76% of which show up once; approximately 0.6% is in the top ten. Sequenced sample: PBMCs. Every receptor here comes from a man between 18 and 29 years old in good health and CMV-seronegative.

This clone was observed once. J is TRBJ2-2 and V is TRBV7-9; 10 bases map to TRBD1. J was trimmed by 3 bases and V by 8 bases; bases with no gene match: 9. Looked up from germline, CDR1 is SEHNR and CDR2 is FQNEAQ (reference sequence). The CDR3 length is 16 residues. The CDR3: CASPSGTGAHTGELFF. CDR3 in DNA: TGTGCCAGCCCCAGCGGGACAGGGGCCCACACCGGGGAGCTGTTTTTT.

The CDR3 DNA is TGTGCCAGCAGTTATCGGCGACTCACAGATACGCAGTATTTT. The encoded protein is CASSYRRLTDTQYF. The V call is TRBV6-6, the J call TRBJ2-3, with no clear D. The CDR3 is 14 residues long. Germline lookup yields CDR1 MNHNY and CDR2 SVGAGI (reference sequence). Trimming left V 3 bases short and J 2 bases short, with 9 bases between.

The chain carries TRBV10-1 and TRBJ2-7, with D perhaps matching TRBD2 (6 bases). From germline, CDR1 is WNHNN and CDR2 SYGVQD (reference sequence). V shed 6 bases and J shed 3 bases, with 18 bases lying between them. CDR3 length: 15 amino acids. The CDR3, as DNA: TGCGCCAGCAGCAACCCCGGGGGAGGACACTACGAGCAGTACTTC. Its protein product is CASSNPGGGHYEQYF.

The V and J genes are TRBV5-1 and TRBJ2-1; TRBD2 might be the D (5 bases). Trimming stripped 5 bases from V and 7 bases from J, with 13 bases between. This CDR3 comprises 13 residues. The germline V gene has CDR1 SGHRS and CDR2 YFSETQ. The CDR3 protein is CASRQYSANEQFF. CDR3 nucleotides: TGCGCCAGCAGGCAGTATAGCGCGAATGAGCAGTTCTTC.

The rearrangement joins TRBV30 to TRBJ1-4; possibly TRBD1 for D (6 bases). CDR1 is GTSNPN, CDR2 SVGIG, per germline (reference sequence). Between the trimmed V and J ends, which lost 0 bases and 7 bases, there was a span of 18 bases. The CDR3 covers 16 residues. The CDR3 DNA reads as TGTGCCTGGAGTGTCCGGGGGGCGACGGTGGGTGAAAAACTGTTTTTT. This codes for CAWSVRGATVGEKLFF.

This clone appeared a single time. V usage is TRBV7-9 and J usage is TRBJ2-7, with 8 bases lining up with TRBD2. This CDR3 region has 14 residues. CDR1 is SEHNR, CDR2 FQNEAQ, per germline (reference sequence). J lost 2 bases, V lost 4 bases, and 4 bases had no gene match. CDR3 loop: CASSSAGATYEQYF. CDR3 nucleotide sequence: TGTGCCAGCAGCTCAGCGGGAGCCACCTACGAGCAGTACTTC.

The chain is built from TRBV28 and TRBJ2-1, with 14 bases that match TRBD2. Losses at the gene ends were 4 bases for V and 1 base for J; bases not matched to a gene: 3. CDR1 and CDR2 from the germline V gene are MDHEN and SYDVKM. The CDR3 spans 17 residues. CDR3 in amino acids: CASSSGTSGSSYNEQFF. The CDR3 DNA sequence: TGTGCCAGCAGTTCCGGGACTAGCGGGAGTTCCTACAATGAGCAGTTCTTC.

The genes are TRBV11-2 and TRBJ2-5; D is undetermined. The CDR3 has 13 residues. The germline CDR1 and CDR2 sequences are SGHAT and FQNNGV. Trimming removed 3 bases from V and 2 bases from J, with 7 bases in between. The CDR3 region is CASSFTEQETQYF. CDR3 DNA: TGTGCCAGCAGCTTTACAGAACAAGAGACCCAGTACTTC.

The CDR3 nucleotides are TGTGCCAGCAGCTTACTGCCTAGCGGGAGTAAAGATACGCAGTATTTT. This sequence encodes CASSLLPSGSKDTQYF. This rearrangement joins TRBV7-2 to TRBJ2-3; 10 nucleotides line up with TRBD2. CDR3 length equals 16 residues. CDR1 and CDR2 (germline): SGHTA, FQGNSA. J lost 5 bases, V lost 2 bases, and 7 bases had no gene match.

The chain couples TRBV30 to TRBJ1-5; possible D gene TRBD1, 5 bases. This CDR3 has 13 residues. Germline V gene sequence: CDR1 GTSNPN, CDR2 SVGIG (reference sequence). V lost 0 bases and J lost 7, with 10 bases in between. CDR3 DNA: TGTGCCTGGAGTGTTAGGGGACTACAGCCCCAGCATTTT. Amino acid sequence: CAWSVRGLQPQHF.

V usage is TRBV2 and J usage is TRBJ1-6; maybe TRBD1 (5 bases). This CDR3 region has 13 residues. Trimming pared 2 bases from V and 10 bases from J, leaving 9 bases between. Germline V gene lookup returns CDR1 SNHLY and CDR2 FYNNEI. The CDR3 nucleotides are TGTGCCAGCAGTGAATACAGGTGGTCACCCCTCCACTTT. Its translation is CASSEYRWSPLHF. Using reference TRBV2 and TRBJ1-6 for the parts outside the CDR3, the full variable domain is EPEVTQTPSHQVTQMGQEVILRCVPISNHLYFYWYRQILGQKVEFLVSFYNNEISEKSEIFDDQFSVERPDGSNFTLKIRSTKLEDSAMYFCASSEYRWSPLHFGNGTRLTVT.

The chain uses TRBV28 and TRBJ2-7; tentatively, D is TRBD2 (5 bases). Per germline, CDR1 MDHEN and CDR2 SYDVKM. With 6 bases removed from V and 6 bases from J, the gap between germline ends came to 15 bases. The CDR3 is 13 amino acids. The CDR3 DNA follows: TGTGCCAGCAGAAAACTAGGCCCACTCGAGCAGTACTTC. Translated, it gives CASRKLGPLEQYF.

This rearrangement joins TRBV7-2 to TRBJ1-4; D is perhaps TRBD1 (6 bases). V lost 5 bases and J lost 2, with 12 bases in between. Germline CDR1 reads SGHTA; CDR2 reads FQGNSA. There are 15 residues in the CDR3. The CDR3: CASSLLGATNEKLFF. The CDR3 DNA reads TGTGCCAGCAGCCTCCTGGGGGCTACTAATGAAAAACTGTTTTTT.

The V call is TRBV11-2, the J call TRBJ1-2, with 8 bases that match TRBD1. Trimming removed 5 bases from V and 7 bases from J; junction bases left unmatched: 15. Germline V gene sequence: CDR1 SGHAT, CDR2 FQNNGV. The CDR3 spans 16 residues. Here the CDR3 reads CASSPIQISGGGGYTF. The CDR3 coding sequence is TGTGCCAGCAGCCCTATACAAATATCAGGGGGCGGTGGCTACACCTTC.

This clone was observed a few times. The rearrangement uses TRBV5-8 and TRBJ2-1, with D possibly matching TRBD2 (6 bases). This CDR3 is built from 12 residues. With 4 bases removed from V and 9 bases from J, the gap between germline ends came to 11 bases. Germline V CDR1 and CDR2: SGHTS, YDEGEE. Here the CDR3 reads CASSRETGEQFF. CDR3 coding DNA: TGTGCCAGCAGCCGGGAGACGGGTGAGCAGTTCTTC.

V gene TRBV11-2 combines with J gene TRBJ1-1; D is uncertain. V was cut by 5 bases and J by 6 bases, with 13 bases left in between. Germline CDR1 SGHAT, CDR2 FQNNGV. The length of the CDR3 is 13 residues. The CDR3, as DNA: TGTGCCAGCAGCCCCATAGGGAGGGCTGAAGCTTTCTTT. Protein sequence: CASSPIGRAEAFF.

This clone has only one observation. The genes are TRBV19 and TRBJ1-2, with D tentatively TRBD1 (5 bases). This CDR3 spans 16 amino acids. Germline values: CDR1 LNHDA, CDR2 SQIVND (reference sequence). Trimming pared 5 bases from V and 0 bases from J, leaving 16 bases between. The CDR3 nucleotides read TGTGCCAGTAGTGACTCCTGGACAAATACTAACTATGGCTACACCTTC. Amino acids: CASSDSWTNTNYGYTF.

This chain joins TRBV25-1 and TRBJ2-3; a weak D match, TRBD2 (6 bases). Looked up from germline, CDR1 is MGHDK and CDR2 is SYGVNS. V dropped 4 bases and J dropped 6 bases, with 20 bases sitting between them. This CDR3 has 16 residues. The CDR3 region has the DNA TGTGCCAGCAGTGCTTCTCGACCGGGAGCCCCGGATACGCAGTATTTT. It yields the protein CASSASRPGAPDTQYF.

CDR3 nucleotide sequence: TGTGCCAGCAGGACCATGGAGGGGAATAGGGGAGCCAAAAACATTCAGTACTTC. It codes for CASRTMEGNRGAKNIQYF. The chain carries TRBV4-2 and TRBJ2-4; D is perhaps TRBD2 (6 bases). Per germline, CDR1 LGHNA and CDR2 YNFKEQ. This CDR3 spans 18 amino acids. The V gene lost 6 bases and the J gene lost 0 bases, with 21 bases spanning the gap.

The rearrangement joins TRBV11-3 to TRBJ2-5, with a possible D match to TRBD2 (6 bases). Trimming removed 5 bases from V and 3 bases from J, with 10 bases in between. Germline values: CDR1 SGHNT, CDR2 YENEEA. The CDR3 covers 13 residues. CDR3 protein: CASSTGRKETQYF. As DNA, the CDR3 is TGTGCCAGCAGCACCGGGAGAAAAGAGACCCAGTACTTC.

The chain employs TRBV7-2 and TRBJ2-3; TRBD2 agrees at 10 bases. This CDR3 is built from 18 residues. The J segment lost 5 bases and the V segment lost 5 bases, leaving 16 bases of the junction unmatched. The germline V gene encodes CDR1 SGHTA and CDR2 FQGNSA. CDR3 coding DNA: TGTGCCAGCAGCCCAACGTTCGGACTAGCGGCCAAATTAGATACGCAGTATTTT. This sequence encodes CASSPTFGLAAKLDTQYF. Full variable domain (missing parts from reference TRBV7-2 and TRBJ2-3): GAGVSQSPSNKVTEKGKDVELRCDPISGHTALYWYRQSLGQGLEFLIYFQGNSAPDKSGLPSDRFSAERTGGSVSTLTIQRTQQEDSAVYLCASSPTFGLAAKLDTQYFGPGTRLTVL.

The chain joins TRBV4-1 to TRBJ1-4; 9 bases line up with TRBD1. Trimming at V came to 8 bases and at J to 0 bases, leaving 16 bases not matched to a gene. Germline V CDR1 and CDR2: MGHRA, YSYEKL. The CDR3 sequence is 19 residues long. CDR3: CASSTPPGRQGATNEKLFF. For the CDR3, the DNA is TGCGCCAGCTCCACCCCCCCCGGACGACAGGGGGCAACTAATGAAAAACTGTTTTTT.

V usage is TRBV6-1 and J usage is TRBJ2-3; maybe TRBD2 (6 bases). This CDR3 comprises 13 residues. V lost 7 bases and J 5 bases, leaving 13 bases between the germline ends. The germline V gene encodes CDR1 MNHNS and CDR2 SASEGT. The CDR3 is CASTRPGEDTQYF. CDR3 in DNA: TGTGCCAGCACCCGCCCGGGGGAAGATACGCAGTATTTT.

V and J are TRBV6-1 and TRBJ1-4, with D possibly being TRBD1 (6 bases). The CDR3 is 17 amino acids. Between the trimmed V and J ends, which lost 1 base and 3 bases, there was a span of 15 bases. Germline CDR1 MNHNS, CDR2 SASEGT. The CDR3 loop reads CASSEGRRQVANEKLFF. The CDR3, as DNA: TGTGCCAGCAGTGAAGGAAGAAGACAGGTTGCTAATGAAAAACTGTTTTTT.